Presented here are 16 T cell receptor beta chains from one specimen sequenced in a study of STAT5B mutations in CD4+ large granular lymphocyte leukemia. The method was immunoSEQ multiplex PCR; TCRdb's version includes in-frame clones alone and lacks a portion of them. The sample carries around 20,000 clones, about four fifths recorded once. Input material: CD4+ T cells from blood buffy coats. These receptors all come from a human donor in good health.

The CDR3: CASSSTAHAGTLHF. The CDR3 DNA is TGTGCCAGTTCTTCTACAGCCCATGCAGGGACCCTCCACTTT. The V call is TRBV7-8, the J call TRBJ1-6; tentatively, D is TRBD1 (5 bases). CDR3 size: 14 residues. CDR1 SGHVS and CDR2 FQNEAQ come from the germline V gene. The V gene lost 9 bases and the J gene lost 14 bases, with 23 bases spanning the gap. The full variable domain, rest sourced from reference TRBV7-8 and TRBJ1-6, is GAGVSQSPRYKVAKRGQDVALRCDPISGHVSLFWYQQALGQGPEFLTYFQNEAQLDKSGLPSDRFFAERPEGSVSTLKIQRTQQEDSAVYLCASSSTAHAGTLHFGNGTRLTVT.

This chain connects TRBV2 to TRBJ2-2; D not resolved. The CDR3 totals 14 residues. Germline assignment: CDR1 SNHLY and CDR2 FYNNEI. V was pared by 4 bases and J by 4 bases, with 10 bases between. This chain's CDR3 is CASSGLSVTGELFF. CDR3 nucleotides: TGTGCCAGCAGTGGGTTGAGTGTCACCGGGGAGCTGTTTTTT.

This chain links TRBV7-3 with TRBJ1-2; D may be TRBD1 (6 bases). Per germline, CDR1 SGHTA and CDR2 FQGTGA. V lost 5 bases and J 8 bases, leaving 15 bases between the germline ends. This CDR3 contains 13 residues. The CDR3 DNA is TGTGCCAGCAGCCGTACAGGGTCGGGAGGCTACACCTTC. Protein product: CASSRTGSGGYTF.

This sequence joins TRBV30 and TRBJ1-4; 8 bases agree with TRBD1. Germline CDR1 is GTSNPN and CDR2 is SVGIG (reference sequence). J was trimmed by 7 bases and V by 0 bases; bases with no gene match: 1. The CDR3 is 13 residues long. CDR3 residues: CAWSVGTGEKLFF. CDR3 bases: TGTGCCTGGAGTGTTGGGACAGGTGAAAAACTGTTTTTT.

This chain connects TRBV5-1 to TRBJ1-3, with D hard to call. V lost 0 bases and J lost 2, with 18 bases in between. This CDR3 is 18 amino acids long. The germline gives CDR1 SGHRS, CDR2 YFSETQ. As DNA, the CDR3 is TGCGCCAGCAGCTTGGTTGGCGGAACTGGTCCCCCTGGAAACACCATATATTTT. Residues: CASSLVGGTGPPGNTIYF.

The CDR3 loop is CASSRGTGSSGANVLTF. The CDR3 DNA is TGCGCCAGCAGCAGAGGGACAGGGTCGTCTGGGGCCAACGTCCTGACTTTC. The chain couples TRBV4-3 to TRBJ2-6; the match to TRBD1 covers 9 bases. V lost 5 bases to trimming and J lost 1 base; unmatched junction nucleotides: 6. The CDR3 has 17 amino acids. Germline V gene lookup returns CDR1 LGHNA and CDR2 YSLEER.

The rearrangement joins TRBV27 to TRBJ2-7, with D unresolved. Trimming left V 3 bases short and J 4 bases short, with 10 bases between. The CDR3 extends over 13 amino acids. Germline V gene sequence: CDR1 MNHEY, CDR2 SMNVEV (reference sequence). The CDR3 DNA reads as TGTGCCAGCAGTTTCCTGGGTCCATACGAGCAGTACTTC. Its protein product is CASSFLGPYEQYF.

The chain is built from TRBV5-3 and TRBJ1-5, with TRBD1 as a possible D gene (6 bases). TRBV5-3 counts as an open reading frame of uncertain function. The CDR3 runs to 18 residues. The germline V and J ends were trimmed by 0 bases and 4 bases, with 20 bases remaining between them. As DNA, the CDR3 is TGTGCCAGAAGCTTGGACCGTGGCAGGGGAGAGGGAAATCAGCCCCAGCATTTT. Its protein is CARSLDRGRGEGNQPQHF.

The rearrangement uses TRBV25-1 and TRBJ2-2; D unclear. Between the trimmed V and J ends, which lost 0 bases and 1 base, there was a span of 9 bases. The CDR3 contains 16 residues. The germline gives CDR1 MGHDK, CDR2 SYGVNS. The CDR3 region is CASSEYQALNTGELFF. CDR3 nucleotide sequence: TGTGCCAGCAGTGAATACCAAGCGTTGAACACCGGGGAGCTGTTTTTT. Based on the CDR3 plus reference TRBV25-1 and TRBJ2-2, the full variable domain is EADIYQTPRYLVIGTGKKITLECSQTMGHDKMYWYQQDPGMELHLIHYSYGVNSTEKGDLSSESTVSRIRTEHFPLTLESARPSHTSQYLCASSEYQALNTGELFFGEGSRLTVL.

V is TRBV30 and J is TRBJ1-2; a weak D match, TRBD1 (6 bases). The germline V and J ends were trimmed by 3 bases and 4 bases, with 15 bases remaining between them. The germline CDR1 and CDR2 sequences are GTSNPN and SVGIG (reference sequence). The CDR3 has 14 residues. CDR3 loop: CAWRIEGGSYGYTF. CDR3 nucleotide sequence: TGTGCCTGGAGAATTGAGGGGGGCAGCTATGGCTACACCTTC.

The DNA for the CDR3 is TGTGCCAGCAGCGTAGGGACTAGCGGGGGCTCTAAGGGCAATGAGCAGTTCTTC. Translating it yields CASSVGTSGGSKGNEQFF. The chain uses TRBV9 and TRBJ2-1, with 13 bases aligning to TRBD2. This CDR3 has 18 residues. V lost 0 bases to trimming and J lost 6 bases; unmatched junction nucleotides: 9. Germline assignment: CDR1 SGDLS and CDR2 YYNGEE.

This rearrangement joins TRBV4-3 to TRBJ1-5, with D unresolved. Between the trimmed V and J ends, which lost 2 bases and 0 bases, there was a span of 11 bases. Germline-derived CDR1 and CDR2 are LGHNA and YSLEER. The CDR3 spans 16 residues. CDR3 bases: TGCGCCAGCAGCCAACGACACTCCTATAGCAATCAGCCCCAGCATTTT. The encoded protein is CASSQRHSYSNQPQHF.

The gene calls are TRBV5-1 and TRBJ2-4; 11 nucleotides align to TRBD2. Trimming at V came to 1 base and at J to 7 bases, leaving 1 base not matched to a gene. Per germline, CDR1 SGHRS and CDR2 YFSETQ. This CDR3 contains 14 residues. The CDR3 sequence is CASSLTSGSNIQYF. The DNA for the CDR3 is TGCGCCAGCAGCTTGACTAGCGGGAGCAACATTCAGTACTTC.

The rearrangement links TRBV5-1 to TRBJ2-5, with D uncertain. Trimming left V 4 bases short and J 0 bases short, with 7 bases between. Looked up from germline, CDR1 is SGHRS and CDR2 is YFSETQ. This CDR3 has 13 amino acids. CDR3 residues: CASSDANQETQYF. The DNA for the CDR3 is TGCGCCAGCAGCGACGCGAACCAAGAGACCCAGTACTTC.

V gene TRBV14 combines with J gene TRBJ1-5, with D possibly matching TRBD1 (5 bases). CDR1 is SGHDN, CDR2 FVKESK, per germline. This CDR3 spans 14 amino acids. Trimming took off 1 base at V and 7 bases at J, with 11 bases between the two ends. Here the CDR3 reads CASSQAGPHQPQHF. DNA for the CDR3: TGTGCCAGCAGCCAAGCAGGGCCCCACCAGCCCCAGCATTTT. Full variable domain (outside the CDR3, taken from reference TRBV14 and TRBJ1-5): EAGVTQFPSHSVIEKGQTVTLRCDPISGHDNLYWYRRVMGKEIKFLLHFVKESKQDESGMPNNRFLAERTGGTYSTLKVQPAELEDSGVYFCASSQAGPHQPQHFGDGTRLSIL.

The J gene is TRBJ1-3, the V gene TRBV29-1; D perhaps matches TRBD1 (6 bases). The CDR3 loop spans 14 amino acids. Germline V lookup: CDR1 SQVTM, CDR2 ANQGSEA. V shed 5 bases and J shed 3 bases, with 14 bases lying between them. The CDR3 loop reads CSVRTVGIGNTIYF. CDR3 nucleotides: TGCAGCGTTAGGACAGTGGGGATTGGAAACACCATATATTTT.